This T cell receptor (beta chain) was sequenced in a study of T cell responses to AZD1222 COVID-19 vaccine. This clone is a singleton in its sample. Sequencing was performed with immunoSEQ multiplex PCR; in TCRdb, only in-frame clones are kept and a portion is missing. The data hold 75,000 to 100,000 clones, with about 88% observed a single time. Sample: peripheral blood, taken on day 0 of AZD1222 vaccination. This clonotype originated in an adult in good health.

This CDR3 reads CASSFEGGYGYTF. CDR3 nucleotide sequence: TGTGCCAGCAGCTTTGAAGGGGGCTACGGCTACACCTTC. The rearrangement links TRBV5-4 to TRBJ1-2, with 7 nucleotides matching TRBD1. CDR1 is SGHNT, CDR2 YYREEE, per germline (reference sequence). The trim removed 2 bases at V and 8 bases at J, leaving 6 bases unmatched. The CDR3 spans 13 residues.